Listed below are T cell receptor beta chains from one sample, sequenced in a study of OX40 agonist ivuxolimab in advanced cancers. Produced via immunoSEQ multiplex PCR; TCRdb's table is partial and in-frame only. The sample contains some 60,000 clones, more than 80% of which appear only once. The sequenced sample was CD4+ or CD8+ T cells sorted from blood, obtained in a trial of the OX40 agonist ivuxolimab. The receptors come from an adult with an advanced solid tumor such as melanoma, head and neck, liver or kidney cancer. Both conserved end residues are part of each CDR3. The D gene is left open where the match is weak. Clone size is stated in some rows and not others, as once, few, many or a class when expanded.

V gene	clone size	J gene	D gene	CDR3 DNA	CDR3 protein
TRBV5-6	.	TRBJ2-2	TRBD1	TGTGCCAGCAGCATGGGACAGTTGTCCGGGGAGCTGTTTTTT	CASSMGQLSGELFF
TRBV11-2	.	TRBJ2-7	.	TGTGCCAGCAGCCAAAATAGGGTCGGCGAGCAGTACTTC	CASSQNRVGEQYF
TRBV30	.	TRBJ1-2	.	TGTGCCTGGAGTCACTCAGGGGTAAACACCTTC	CAWSHSGVNTF
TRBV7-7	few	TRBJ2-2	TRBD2	TGTGCTAGCAGCTTCCGGACTAGCGGGAAAGGCGGGGAGCTGTTTTTT	CASSFRTSGKGGELFF
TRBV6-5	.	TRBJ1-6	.	TGTGCCAGCAGCTACGGCGGGTCACCCCTCCACTTT	CASSYGGSPLHF
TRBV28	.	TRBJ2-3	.	TGTGCCAGCAGTTCGAACACCCCGGGTACGCAGTATTTT	CASSSNTPGTQYF
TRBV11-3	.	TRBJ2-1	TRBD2	TGTGCCAGCAGCACGGGACTAGCGGCTGCATACAATGAGCAGTTCTTC	CASSTGLAAAYNEQFF
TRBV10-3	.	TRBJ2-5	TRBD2	TGTGCCATCAGTGAGCTAGCGGGAGGGCCGGAGACCCAGTACTTC	CAISELAGGPETQYF
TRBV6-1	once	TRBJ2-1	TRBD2	TGTGCCAGCGGAGGGACTAGCGGGAGGGGCAATGAGCAGTTCTTC	CASGGTSGRGNEQFF
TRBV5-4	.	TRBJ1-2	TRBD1	TGTGCCAGCAGCTTGGGGACAGGGAGATATGGCTACACCTTC	CASSLGTGRYGYTF
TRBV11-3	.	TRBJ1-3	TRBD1	TGTGCCAGCAGCTTAGATACTGCGACAGGGGAGTTGGGAAACACCATATATTTT	CASSLDTATGELGNTIYF
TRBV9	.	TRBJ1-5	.	TGTGCCAGCAGCGTGGAGCCTCAGGCGGATCAGCCCCAGCATTTT	CASSVEPQADQPQHF
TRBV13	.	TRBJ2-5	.	TGTGCCAGCGCTTTAGCAGACCTACAAGAGACCCAGTACTTC	CASALADLQETQYF